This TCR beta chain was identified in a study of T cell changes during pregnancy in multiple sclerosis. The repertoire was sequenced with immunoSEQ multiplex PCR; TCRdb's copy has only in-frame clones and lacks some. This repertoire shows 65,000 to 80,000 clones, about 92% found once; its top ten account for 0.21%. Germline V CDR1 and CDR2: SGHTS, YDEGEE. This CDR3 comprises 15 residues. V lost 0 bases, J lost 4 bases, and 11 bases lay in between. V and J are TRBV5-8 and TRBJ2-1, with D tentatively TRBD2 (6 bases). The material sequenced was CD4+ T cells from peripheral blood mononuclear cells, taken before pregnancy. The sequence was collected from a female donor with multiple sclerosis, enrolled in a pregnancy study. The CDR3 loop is CASSLDGGSYNEQFF. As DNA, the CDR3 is TGTGCCAGCAGCTTGGACGGGGGTTCTTACAATGAGCAGTTCTTC.